The rows below give T cell receptor beta chains drawn from one sample of a study of Ad26.COV2.S vaccination and SARS-CoV-2 variants. This table comes from immunoSEQ multiplex PCR, and its TCRdb copy is limited to in-frame clones, with some not included. The sample includes 300,000 to 350,000 clones, 75% to 90% of them seen just once. The source material was peripheral blood, sampled in a trial of Ad26.COV2.S vaccine versus placebo. These receptors were taken from a person between 18 and 65 years old who received the Ad26.COV2.S COVID-19 vaccine or a placebo. Both conserved end residues are part of each CDR3. Each record gives: clone size, D gene, V gene, J gene, CDR3 protein, CDR3 DNA. The D gene is left open where the match is weak. For some rows the clone size is stated as once, few or many, or as a class when expanded; others skip it.

-	TRBD1	TRBV6-5	TRBJ2-2	CASLRTGMRAGELFF	TGTGCCAGCCTCAGGACAGGAATGAGAGCCGGGGAGCTGTTTTTT
once	TRBD2	TRBV15	TRBJ2-5	CATSRAGLADSGTQYF	TGTGCCACCAGCAGGGCGGGACTAGCGGACAGCGGGACCCAGTACTTC
-	TRBD1	TRBV4-3	TRBJ1-5	CASSDGQGNQPQHF	TGCGCCAGCAGCGACGGACAGGGGAATCAGCCCCAGCATTTT
-	-	TRBV4-1	TRBJ1-1	CASSQEIGQTNTEAFF	TGCGCCAGCAGCCAAGAAATCGGCCAGACTAACACTGAAGCTTTCTTT
-	-	TRBV5-1	TRBJ1-2	CASSLDPGNYGYTF	TGCGCCAGCAGCTTGGATCCAGGGAACTATGGCTACACCTTC
-	-	TRBV11-3	TRBJ1-4	CASSLRVGPYEKLFF	TGTGCCAGCAGCTTAAGGGTTGGTCCCTATGAAAAACTGTTTTTT
-	-	TRBV7-9	TRBJ1-4	CASSNEGGVLGNNEKLFF	TGTGCCAGCAGCAATGAAGGGGGGGTATTGGGTAATAATGAAAAACTGTTTTTT
-	-	TRBV6-5	TRBJ2-6	CASSYVGANVLTF	TGTGCCAGCAGTTACGTAGGGGCCAACGTCCTGACTTTC
-	-	TRBV9	TRBJ1-5	CASSASGAGQPQHF	TGTGCCAGCAGCGCTTCAGGGGCGGGTCAGCCCCAGCATTTT
-	TRBD2	TRBV25-1	TRBJ2-1	CASSQTGLAGAYNEQFF	TGTGCCAGCAGTCAAACGGGACTAGCGGGAGCCTACAATGAGCAGTTCTTC
-	-	TRBV19	TRBJ1-3	CASSVDRGNTIYF	TGTGCCAGTAGTGTTGACAGGGGAAACACCATATATTTT
once	-	TRBV19	TRBJ1-1	CASRVSANTEAFF	TGTGCCAGTAGAGTTTCGGCTAACACTGAAGCTTTCTTT
-	-	TRBV5-5	TRBJ2-2	CASSLSHGTKLFF	TGTGCCAGCAGCTTGAGTCACGGGACAAAGCTGTTTTTT
-	-	TRBV5-3	TRBJ2-1	CARSSTLTGSYYSYNEQFF	TGTGCCAGAAGCTCAACTCTTACGGGCAGTTACTACTCCTACAATGAGCAGTTCTTC
-	TRBD2	TRBV11-3	TRBJ2-5	CASNSGRALETQYF	TGTGCCAGCAATAGCGGGAGGGCCCTGGAGACCCAGTACTTC
-	TRBD1	TRBV7-9	TRBJ2-1	CASSAGTGHLGEQFF	TGTGCCAGCAGCGCGGGGACAGGGCACTTAGGTGAGCAGTTCTTC
-	-	TRBV25-1	TRBJ2-1	CASSTVEQFF	TGTGCCAGCAGTACGGTTGAGCAGTTCTTC
-	-	TRBV19	TRBJ1-2	CASTPSVSRDGYTF	TGTGCCAGTACCCCCTCAGTGAGTAGGGATGGCTACACCTTC
-	-	TRBV12-3/TRBV12-4	TRBJ1-1	CASSWEGTEAFF	TGTGCCAGCAGTTGGGAGGGTACTGAAGCTTTCTTT
-	-	TRBV27	TRBJ1-1	CASSSTLGLDTEAFF	TGTGCCAGCAGTTCGACCTTGGGCCTCGATACTGAAGCTTTCTTT
-	TRBD1	TRBV25-1	TRBJ1-6	CASSEWRQGSSPLHF	TGTGCCAGCAGTGAATGGCGACAGGGTAGTTCACCCCTCCACTTT
-	-	TRBV9	TRBJ1-1	CASSGNPGGPEAFF	TGTGCCAGCAGCGGGAACCCCGGGGGGCCTGAAGCTTTCTTT
-	-	TRBV5-1	TRBJ2-3	CASSLVVGDGDTQYF	TGCGCCAGCAGCTTGGTAGTGGGAGACGGAGATACGCAGTATTTT
-	-	TRBV25-1	TRBJ1-2	CATTEYYGYTF	TGTGCCACCACGGAGTACTATGGCTACACCTTC
-	-	TRBV21-1	TRBJ1-5	CASSKDDGNQPQHF	TGTGCCAGCAGCAAAGACGACGGCAATCAGCCCCAGCATTTT
-	TRBD1	TRBV11-3	TRBJ2-5	CASSLGRQGAGETQYF	TGTGCCAGCAGCTTAGGGCGACAGGGGGCGGGGGAGACCCAGTACTTC
-	TRBD2	TRBV27	TRBJ2-1	CASSLLPGLAGYNEQFF	TGTGCCAGCAGTCTCTTACCGGGACTAGCGGGTTACAATGAGCAGTTCTTC
few	-	TRBV6-1	TRBJ1-2	CASSEVLGPYGYTF	TGTGCCAGCAGTGAAGTTCTGGGGCCGTATGGCTACACCTTC
-	-	TRBV7-3	TRBJ1-6	CASSRGTSLNSPLHF	TGTGCCAGCAGCAGAGGGACAAGCCTTAATTCACCCCTCCACTTT
-	-	TRBV11-3	TRBJ2-2	CASSLEPLDTGELFF	TGTGCCAGCAGCTTGGAACCCTTGGACACCGGGGAGCTGTTTTTT